A single sample is the source of the 22 T cell receptor beta chains below, sequenced in a study of beta chain features in type 1 diabetes. Every isolated RNA sample was fully reverse transcribed, so sequencing captured expressed TCRB transcripts. Assay: immunoSEQ multiplex PCR; the TCRdb copy retains only in-frame clones and omits some. The table lists 390,000 or so clones, around 13% of them singletons, with around 0.039% in the top ten. The specimen sequenced was naive CD4+ T cells from blood. All receptors come from a man aged 30 to 39 in good health.

This clone turned up a few times. The rearrangement uses TRBV29-1 and TRBJ2-6; D might be TRBD1 (6 bases). CDR3 length: 17 amino acids. Per the germline V gene, CDR1 is SQVTM and CDR2 is ANQGSEA. The V gene lost 6 bases and the J gene lost 0 bases, with 18 bases spanning the gap. The CDR3: CSVPGARTHSGANVLTF. As DNA, the CDR3 is TGCAGCGTACCAGGGGCTCGGACCCACTCTGGGGCCAACGTCCTGACTTTC.

This clone appeared a few times. The rearrangement links TRBV2 to TRBJ2-5; D unresolved. The CDR3 consists of 11 residues. V was shortened by 8 bases and J by 4 bases, with 8 bases between the two germline ends. Germline-derived CDR1 and CDR2 are SNHLY and FYNNEI. DNA of the CDR3: TGTGCCAGCGCAAAGGCAGAGACCCAGTACTTC. It is translated as CASAKAETQYF. Supplemented by reference TRBV2 and TRBJ2-5, the full variable domain reads EPEVTQTPSHQVTQMGQEVILRCVPISNHLYFYWYRQILGQKVEFLVSFYNNEISEKSEIFDDQFSVERPDGSNFTLKIRSTKLEDSAMYFCASAKAETQYFGPGTRLLVL.

This clone was recorded a few times. The genes are TRBV29-1 and TRBJ1-1; D call uncertain. The V end was cut by 3 bases, the J end by 6 bases, with 11 bases between. The CDR3 length is 12 residues. Germline V gene data show CDR1 as SQVTM and CDR2 as ANQGSEA. The CDR3 nucleotides are TGCAGCGTTGACGCCCCCGACGCTGAAGCTTTCTTT. It translates to CSVDAPDAEAFF.

The chain has TRBV5-4 and TRBJ2-1, with 10 bases that match TRBD2. V was clipped by 0 bases and J by 4 bases; unmatched bases: 7. Per the germline V gene, CDR1 is SGHNT and CDR2 is YYREEE (reference sequence). The CDR3 extends over 17 amino acids. The CDR3 DNA reads TGTGCCAGCAGCTTGGCAACACTAGCGGGGAGTTACAATGAGCAGTTCTTC. This encodes CASSLATLAGSYNEQFF.

The gene calls are TRBV10-3 and TRBJ2-3, with D possibly being TRBD2 (5 bases). V was pared by 4 bases and J by 4 bases, with 15 bases between. Germline loops: CDR1 ENHRY, CDR2 SYGVKD. The CDR3 loop spans 15 amino acids. The CDR3 DNA follows: TGTGCCATCAGTGTTCAGGCGAGGGATGCAGATACGCAGTATTTT. It encodes CAISVQARDADTQYF.

This clone has only a few counts. The chain combines TRBV5-1 with TRBJ2-1, with 8 bases fitting TRBD2. V lost 0 bases and J lost 2; bases outside the gene matches: 4. Germline lookup yields CDR1 SGHRS and CDR2 YFSETQ. This CDR3 region has 16 residues. Here the CDR3 DNA reads TGCGCCAGCAGCTTGGTGTCGGGACTAGCCTACAATGAGCAGTTCTTC. Its translation is CASSLVSGLAYNEQFF.

This clone was detected a few times. CDR3 loop: CASSLNEQFF. CDR3 nucleotide sequence: TGTGCCAGCAGTTTGAATGAGCAGTTCTTC. This chain links TRBV28 with TRBJ2-1; D unresolved. The germline V and J ends were trimmed by 3 bases and 7 bases, with 1 base remaining between them. There are 10 residues in the CDR3. Germline V lookup: CDR1 MDHEN, CDR2 SYDVKM. The whole variable domain, remainder taken from reference TRBV28 and TRBJ2-1, is DVKVTQSSRYLVKRTGEKVFLECVQDMDHENMFWYRQDPGLGLRLIYFSYDVKMKEKGDIPEGYSVSREKKERFSLILESASTNQTSMYLCASSLNEQFFGPGTRLTVL.

This clone was seen a few times. The junction shows a germline mismatch at one end, possibly a read error. The V gene is TRBV5-1, the J gene TRBJ2-1, with D perhaps TRBD1 (6 bases). Looked up from germline, CDR1 is SGHRS and CDR2 is YFSETQ. This CDR3 has 12 amino acids. The CDR3 coding sequence is TGTGCCAGCAGCTTGGACAGTGATTTCCAGTTCTTC. The encoded protein is CASSLDSDFQFF. The full variable domain, completed using reference TRBV5-1 and TRBJ2-1, is KAGVTQTPRYLIKTRGQQVTLSCSPISGHRSVSWYQQTPGQGLQFLFEYFSETQRNKGNFPGRFSGRQFSNSRSEMNVSTLELGDSALYLCASSLDSDFQFFGPGTRLTVL.

This clone was observed a handful of times. The chain combines TRBV5-4 with TRBJ2-3; D unresolved. The germline gives CDR1 SGHNT, CDR2 YYREEE (reference sequence). This CDR3 has 16 residues. Trimming removed 0 bases at V and 0 bases at J, with 11 bases between. The CDR3 nucleotides read TGTGCCAGCAGCTTGGTCGGGTTCTCTAGCACAGATACGCAGTATTTT. Protein: CASSLVGFSSTDTQYF. Using reference TRBV5-4 and TRBJ2-3 for the parts outside the CDR3, the full variable domain is ETGVTQSPTHLIKTRGQQVTLRCSSQSGHNTVSWYQQALGQGPQFIFQYYREEENGRGNFPPRFSGLQFPNYSSELNVNALELDDSALYLCASSLVGFSSTDTQYFGPGTRLTVL.

In regard to this clone: This sequence may be a read error, since a much larger clone differs from it by one base. This chain joins TRBV5-6 and TRBJ2-1; D gene ambiguous. Trimming stripped 3 bases from V and 5 bases from J, with 3 bases between. The germline V gene has CDR1 SGHDT and CDR2 YYEEEE. The CDR3 runs to 11 residues. CDR3 sequence (DNA): TGTGCCAGCAGCTACGACAATGAGCAGTTCTTC. This gives the protein CASSYDNEQFF.

This clone has just a few counts. The V and J genes are TRBV6-5 and TRBJ2-5, with TRBD2 as a possible D gene (6 bases). Looked up from germline, CDR1 is MNHEY and CDR2 is SVGAGI. The CDR3 has 13 amino acids. V lost 2 bases and J lost 3, with 7 bases in between. This chain's CDR3 is CASSYRREETQYF. In nucleotides, the CDR3 is TGTGCCAGCAGTTACAGGAGGGAAGAGACCCAGTACTTC.

The sample holds a few counts of this clone. The chain joins TRBV10-3 to TRBJ2-7; the match to TRBD1 covers 7 bases. This CDR3 spans 16 amino acids. Per the germline V gene, CDR1 is ENHRY and CDR2 is SYGVKD. Losses at the gene ends were 3 bases for V and 2 bases for J; bases not matched to a gene: 10. The CDR3 bases are TGTGCCATCAGTGAACCCGGGCAGGGGGTTCCCTACGAGCAGTACTTC. It translates to CAISEPGQGVPYEQYF.

The CDR3 loop reads CASSITPMGETQYF. DNA for the CDR3: TGTGCCAGCAGCATTACTCCAATGGGGGAGACCCAGTACTTC. The chain uses TRBV6-5 and TRBJ2-5, with D unclear. Per germline, CDR1 MNHEY and CDR2 SVGAGI. Trimming stripped 6 bases from V and 5 bases from J, with 16 bases between. The CDR3 is 14 amino acids.

This chain uses TRBV20-1 with TRBJ1-1, with 8 bases fitting TRBD1. Germline CDR1 reads DFQATT; CDR2 reads SNEGSKA (reference sequence). This CDR3 spans 11 amino acids. CDR3 nucleotide sequence: TGCAAATCCACAGGGGGCACTGAAGCTTTCTTT. As protein: CKSTGGTEAFF.

This clone has just a few counts. The CDR3 DNA is TGTGCCAGCAGCCAAGTAAGCGGAGCGAACACCGGGGAGCTGTTTTTT. Translation gives CASSQVSGANTGELFF. The chain uses TRBV4-2 and TRBJ2-2; D might be TRBD2 (5 bases). The CDR3 is made up of 16 amino acids. With 1 base removed from V and 0 bases from J, the gap between germline ends came to 9 bases. The germline V gene has CDR1 LGHNA and CDR2 YNFKEQ.

The rearrangement uses TRBV5-1 and TRBJ2-1; 11 nucleotides line up with TRBD2. This CDR3 has 15 amino acids. The germline V gene has CDR1 SGHRS and CDR2 YFSETQ. The J segment lost 9 bases and the V segment lost 4 bases, leaving 9 bases of the junction unmatched. The CDR3 DNA sequence: TGCGCCAGCAGCGAAACTAGCGGGGGTACTGGTGAGCAGTTCTTC. It codes for CASSETSGGTGEQFF.

The chain uses TRBV15 and TRBJ2-1; D unclear. Germline CDR1 is LNHNV and CDR2 is YYDKDF (reference sequence). This CDR3 comprises 13 residues. Trimming took 3 bases from V and 7 from J, leaving 10 bases between them. DNA of the CDR3: TGTGCCACCAGCAGGGTGTTTAGGAATGAGCAGTTCTTC. This translates into CATSRVFRNEQFF.

The genes are TRBV21-1 and TRBJ2-7; TRBD1, the table's D call, was not compared with the DNA. TRBV21-1 is a documented pseudogene. This CDR3 spans 15 amino acids. The CDR3: CASSKDVQPYYEQYF. The CDR3 DNA is TGTGCCAGCAGCAAAGATGTACAGCCCTACTACGAGCAGTACTTC.

The chain recombines TRBV11-1 with TRBJ1-1, with D possibly being TRBD1 (5 bases). The CDR3 is 15 amino acids. With 2 bases removed from V and 1 base from J, the gap between germline ends came to 11 bases. Germline lookup yields CDR1 SGHAT and CDR2 FQDESV (reference sequence). The CDR3 DNA sequence: TGTGCCAGCAGCTTATGGGTAGGGACGAACACTGAAGCTTTCTTT. Translating gives CASSLWVGTNTEAFF.

The chain has TRBV7-2 and TRBJ2-7; tentatively, D is TRBD2 (5 bases). V was pared by 4 bases and J by 0 bases, with 10 bases between. Germline CDR1 SGHTA, CDR2 FQGNSA. This CDR3 has 14 residues. The CDR3 DNA reads TGTGCCAGCAGCTCCCCGGGATTCTCCTACGAGCAGTACTTC. It codes for CASSSPGFSYEQYF.

This clone has only a few counts. The V gene is TRBV15, the J gene TRBJ2-3; perhaps TRBD2 as D (6 bases). The CDR3 runs to 14 residues. V dropped 6 bases and J dropped 2 bases, with 12 bases sitting between them. The germline CDR1 and CDR2 sequences are LNHNV and YYDKDF (reference sequence). The CDR3: CATSLPGLTDTQYF. The CDR3 DNA reads as TGTGCCACCAGTTTGCCGGGACTCACAGATACGCAGTATTTT.

V and J are TRBV12-5 and TRBJ2-6; 8 nucleotides line up with TRBD2. V lost 3 bases, J lost 2 bases, and 0 bases stayed unmatched. The CDR3 contains 15 residues. Per the germline V gene, CDR1 is LGHNT and CDR2 is FRNRAP. For the CDR3, the DNA is TGTGCTAGTGGTTTCGGGGGGGCTGGGGCCAACGTCCTGACTTTC. Translated, it gives CASGFGGAGANVLTF.